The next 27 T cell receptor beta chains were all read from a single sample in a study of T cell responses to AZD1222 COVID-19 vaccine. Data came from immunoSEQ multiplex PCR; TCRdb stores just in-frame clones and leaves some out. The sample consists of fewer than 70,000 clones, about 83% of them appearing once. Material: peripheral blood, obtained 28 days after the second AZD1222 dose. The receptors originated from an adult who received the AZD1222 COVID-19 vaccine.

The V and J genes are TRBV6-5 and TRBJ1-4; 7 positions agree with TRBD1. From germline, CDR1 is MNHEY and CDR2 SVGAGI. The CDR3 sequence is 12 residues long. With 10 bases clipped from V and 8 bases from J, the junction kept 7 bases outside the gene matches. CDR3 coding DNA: TGTGCCACCGGGGACAGCCCCGAAAAACTGTTTTTT. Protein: CATGDSPEKLFF.

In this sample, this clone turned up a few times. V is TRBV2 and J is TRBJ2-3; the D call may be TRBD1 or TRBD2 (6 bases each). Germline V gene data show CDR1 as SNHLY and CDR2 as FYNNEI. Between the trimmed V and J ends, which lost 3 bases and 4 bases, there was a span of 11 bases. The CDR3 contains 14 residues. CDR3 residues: CASSDRGVSDTQYF. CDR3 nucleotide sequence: TGTGCCAGCAGTGATAGGGGGGTTTCAGATACGCAGTATTTT.

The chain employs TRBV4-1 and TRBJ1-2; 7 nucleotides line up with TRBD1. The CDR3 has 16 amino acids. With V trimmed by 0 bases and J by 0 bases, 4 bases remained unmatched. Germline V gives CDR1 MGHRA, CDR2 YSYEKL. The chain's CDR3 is CASSQEVQGANYGYTF. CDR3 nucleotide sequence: TGCGCCAGCAGCCAAGAGGTTCAGGGGGCTAACTATGGCTACACCTTC.

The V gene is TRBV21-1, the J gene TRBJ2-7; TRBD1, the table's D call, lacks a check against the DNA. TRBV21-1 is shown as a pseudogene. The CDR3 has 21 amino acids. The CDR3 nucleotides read TGTGCCAGCTCCCAAACAGGCCCGGATCTTCTAAAGTCAGTTGGGGTCTACGAGCAGTACTTC. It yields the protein CASSQTGPDLLKSVGVYEQYF.

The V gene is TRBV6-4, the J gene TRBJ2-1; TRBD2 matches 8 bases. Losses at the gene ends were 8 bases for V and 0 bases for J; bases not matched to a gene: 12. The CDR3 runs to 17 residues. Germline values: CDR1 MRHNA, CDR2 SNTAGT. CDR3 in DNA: TGTGCCAGCTCCCTAGGAGCGGGGGTTTCCTCCTACAATGAGCAGTTCTTC. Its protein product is CASSLGAGVSSYNEQFF.

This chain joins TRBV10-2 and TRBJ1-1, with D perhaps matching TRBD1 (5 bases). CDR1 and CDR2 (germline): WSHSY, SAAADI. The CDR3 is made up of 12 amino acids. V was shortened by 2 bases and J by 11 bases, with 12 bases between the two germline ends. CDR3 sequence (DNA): TGCGCCAGCAGTGAGCGACAGCTGCGGGCTTTCTTT. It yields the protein CASSERQLRAFF.

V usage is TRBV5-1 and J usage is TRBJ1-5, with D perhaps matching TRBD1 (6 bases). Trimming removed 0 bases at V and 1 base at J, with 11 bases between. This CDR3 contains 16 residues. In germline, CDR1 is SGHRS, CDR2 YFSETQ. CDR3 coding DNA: TGCGCCAGCAGCTTGGGCCCAGGGGAAAGCAATCAGCCCCAGCATTTT. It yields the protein CASSLGPGESNQPQHF.

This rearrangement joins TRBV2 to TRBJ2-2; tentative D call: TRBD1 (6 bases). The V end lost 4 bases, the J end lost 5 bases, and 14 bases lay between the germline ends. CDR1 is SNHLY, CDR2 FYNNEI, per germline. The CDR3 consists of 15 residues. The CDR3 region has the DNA TGTGCCAGCAGTGTTCGGCAGGGGCGGACCGGGGAGCTGTTTTTT. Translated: CASSVRQGRTGELFF.

This CDR3 is CASSGGGRTIYNEQFF. CDR3 DNA: TGTGCCAGCAGTGGGGGGGGACGGACAATTTACAATGAGCAGTTCTTC. J is TRBJ2-1 and V is TRBV6-1; 7 bases are a match to TRBD2. The V and J ends lost 4 bases and 4 bases, in that order; junction bases with no gene match: 10. The CDR3 has 16 residues. The germline gives CDR1 MNHNS, CDR2 SASEGT.

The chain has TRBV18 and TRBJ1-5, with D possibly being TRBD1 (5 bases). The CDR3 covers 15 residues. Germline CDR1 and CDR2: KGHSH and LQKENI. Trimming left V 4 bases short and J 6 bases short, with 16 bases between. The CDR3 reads CASSRTGTGRQPQHF. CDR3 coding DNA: TGTGCCAGCTCACGTACCGGGACCGGGCGTCAGCCCCAGCATTTT.

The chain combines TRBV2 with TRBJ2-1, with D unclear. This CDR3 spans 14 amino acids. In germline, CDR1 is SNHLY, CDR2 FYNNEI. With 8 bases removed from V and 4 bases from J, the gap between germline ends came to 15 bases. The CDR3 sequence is CASGIRLLYNEQFF. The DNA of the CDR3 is TGTGCCAGCGGGATACGGTTACTGTACAATGAGCAGTTCTTC.

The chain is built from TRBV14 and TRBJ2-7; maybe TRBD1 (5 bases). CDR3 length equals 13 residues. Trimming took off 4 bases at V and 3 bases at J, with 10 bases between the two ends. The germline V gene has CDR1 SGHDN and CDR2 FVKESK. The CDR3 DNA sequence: TGTGCCAGCAGCCCTACAGGAATCTACGAGCAGTACTTC. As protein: CASSPTGIYEQYF.

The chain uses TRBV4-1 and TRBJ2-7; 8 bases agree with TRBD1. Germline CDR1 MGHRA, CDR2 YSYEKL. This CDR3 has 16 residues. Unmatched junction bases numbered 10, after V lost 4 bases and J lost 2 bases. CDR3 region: CASSPETGTGTYEQYF. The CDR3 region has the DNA TGCGCCAGCAGCCCCGAAACCGGGACAGGAACCTACGAGCAGTACTTC.

CDR3 loop: CASSEAEGMFF. The CDR3 nucleotides are TGTGCCAGCAGTGAGGCGGAGGGAATGTTCTTC. V and J are TRBV2 and TRBJ2-1; perhaps TRBD2 as D (6 bases). Looked up from germline, CDR1 is SNHLY and CDR2 is FYNNEI. The CDR3 runs to 11 residues. V lost 3 bases, J lost 15 bases, and 12 bases lay in between.

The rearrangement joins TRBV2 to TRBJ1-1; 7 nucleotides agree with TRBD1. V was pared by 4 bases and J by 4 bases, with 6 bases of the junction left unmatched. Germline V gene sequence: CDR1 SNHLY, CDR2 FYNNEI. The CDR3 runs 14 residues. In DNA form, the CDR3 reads TGTGCCAGCAGTGTCGACAGGGTCGGCACTGAAGCTTTCTTT. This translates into CASSVDRVGTEAFF.

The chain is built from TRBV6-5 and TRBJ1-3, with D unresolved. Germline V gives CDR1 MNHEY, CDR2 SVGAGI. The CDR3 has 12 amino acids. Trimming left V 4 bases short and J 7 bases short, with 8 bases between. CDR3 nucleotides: TGTGCCAGCAGTTCCACAGAGAACACCATATATTTT. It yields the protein CASSSTENTIYF.

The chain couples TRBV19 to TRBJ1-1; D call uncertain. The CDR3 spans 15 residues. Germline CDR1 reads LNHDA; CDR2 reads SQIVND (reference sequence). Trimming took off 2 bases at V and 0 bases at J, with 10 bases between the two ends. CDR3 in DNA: TGTGCCAGTAGTATAAGGGCCGCCCTGAACACTGAAGCTTTCTTT. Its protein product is CASSIRAALNTEAFF.

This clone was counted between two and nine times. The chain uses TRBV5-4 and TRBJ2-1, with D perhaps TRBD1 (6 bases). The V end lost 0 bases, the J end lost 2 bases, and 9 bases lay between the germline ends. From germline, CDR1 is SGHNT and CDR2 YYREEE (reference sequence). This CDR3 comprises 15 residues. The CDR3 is CASSLGGTTYNEQFF. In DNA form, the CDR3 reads TGTGCCAGCAGCTTGGGAGGGACAACCTACAATGAGCAGTTCTTC.

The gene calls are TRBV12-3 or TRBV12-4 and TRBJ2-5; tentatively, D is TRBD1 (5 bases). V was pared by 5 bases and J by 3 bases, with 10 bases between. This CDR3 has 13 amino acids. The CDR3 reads CASSRQIKETQYF. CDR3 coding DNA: TGTGCCAGCAGTCGACAGATAAAAGAGACCCAGTACTTC.

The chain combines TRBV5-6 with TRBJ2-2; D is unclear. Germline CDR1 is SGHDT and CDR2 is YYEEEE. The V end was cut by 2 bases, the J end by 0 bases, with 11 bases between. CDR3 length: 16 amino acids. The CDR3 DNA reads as TGTGCCAGCAGCTTACTCTTGACGGCGAACACCGGGGAGCTGTTTTTT. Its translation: CASSLLLTANTGELFF.

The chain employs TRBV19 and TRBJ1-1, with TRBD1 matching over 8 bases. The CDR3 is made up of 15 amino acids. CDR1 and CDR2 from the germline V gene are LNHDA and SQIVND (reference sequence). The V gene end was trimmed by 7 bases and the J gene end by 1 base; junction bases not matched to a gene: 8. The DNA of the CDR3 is TGTGCCAGTATAAGCCAGGGGGCGGGGAACACTGAAGCTTTCTTT. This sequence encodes CASISQGAGNTEAFF.

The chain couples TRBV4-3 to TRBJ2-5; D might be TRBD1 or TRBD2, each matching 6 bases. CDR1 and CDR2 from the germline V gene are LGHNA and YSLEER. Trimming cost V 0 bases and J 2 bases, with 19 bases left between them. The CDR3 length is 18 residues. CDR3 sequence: CASSQDGGPGRIQETQYF. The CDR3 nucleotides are TGCGCCAGCAGCCAAGATGGGGGGCCGGGACGGATACAAGAGACCCAGTACTTC.

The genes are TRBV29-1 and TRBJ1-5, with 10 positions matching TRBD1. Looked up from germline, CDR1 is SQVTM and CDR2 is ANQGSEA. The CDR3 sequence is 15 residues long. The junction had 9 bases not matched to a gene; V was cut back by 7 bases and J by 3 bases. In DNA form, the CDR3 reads TGCAGCGCCGATCCCGGGACAGGGGTCAATCAGCCCCAGCATTTT. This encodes CSADPGTGVNQPQHF.

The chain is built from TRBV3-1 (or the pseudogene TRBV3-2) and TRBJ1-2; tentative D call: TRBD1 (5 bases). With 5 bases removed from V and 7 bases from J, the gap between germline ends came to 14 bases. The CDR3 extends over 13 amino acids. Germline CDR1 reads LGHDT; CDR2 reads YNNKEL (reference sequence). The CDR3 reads CASSRRGRGGYTF. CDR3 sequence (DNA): TGTGCCAGCAGCAGAAGGGGAAGAGGTGGCTACACCTTC.

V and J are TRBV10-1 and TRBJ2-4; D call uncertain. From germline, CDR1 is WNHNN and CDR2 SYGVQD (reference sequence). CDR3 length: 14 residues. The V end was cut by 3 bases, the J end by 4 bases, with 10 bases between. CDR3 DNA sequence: TGCGCCAGCAGTGACATTAACCCTAAAAACATTCAGTACTTC. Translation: CASSDINPKNIQYF.

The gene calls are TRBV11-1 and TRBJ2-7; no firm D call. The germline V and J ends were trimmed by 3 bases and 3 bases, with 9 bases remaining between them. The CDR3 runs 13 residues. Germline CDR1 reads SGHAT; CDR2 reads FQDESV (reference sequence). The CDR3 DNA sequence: TGTGCCAGCAGCTTGGGGTCCTTCTACGAGCAGTACTTC. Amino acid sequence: CASSLGSFYEQYF.

CDR3 amino acids: CASSSQGARRGYTF. The DNA of the CDR3 is TGTGCCAGCAGTTCACAGGGGGCCCGGCGTGGCTACACCTTC. The V call is TRBV28, the J call TRBJ1-2, with 9 bases matching TRBD1. J gave up 7 bases and V 4 bases, and 7 bases lay outside the gene matches. Germline CDR1 and CDR2: MDHEN and SYDVKM. The CDR3 length is 14 residues.